This entry features one T cell receptor (beta chain) sequence. Sequenced by immunoSEQ multiplex PCR; TCRdb stores in-frame clones only, minus some. Of around 73,000 clones listed, about 79% are singletons. CDR3 length equals 16 residues. With 4 bases removed from V and 0 bases from J, the gap between germline ends came to 13 bases. In germline, CDR1 is WNHNN, CDR2 SYGVQD (reference sequence). The source of the sample is a study of blood T cell repertoires in COVID-19. The source material was peripheral blood. The chain couples TRBV10-1 to TRBJ2-4; a possible D gene is TRBD2 (5 bases). This clonotype was sampled from a woman aged 55-69 years with acute or convalescent COVID-19. CDR3 DNA sequence: TGCGCCAGCAGTGGTGGAGGCGGGCTAGCCAAAAACATTCAGTACTTC. It yields the protein CASSGGGGLAKNIQYF.